A selection of T cell receptor beta chains follows, all from one sample in a study of cytomegalovirus exposure and HLA in healthy donors. Measured with immunoSEQ multiplex PCR; TCRdb has only the in-frame clones, and not every one. The sample yields about 59,000 clones, 70% to 75% seen once. What was sequenced was PBMCs. Source of these receptors: a man aged 30-40 years in good health and CMV-seropositive. CDR3s include the opening cysteine and the closing phenylalanine or tryptophan. D genes are given only for firm matches. Clone sizes are given selectively: once, few, many, or a class where the clone is expanded.

TRBV9	TRBJ2-1	NA	TRBD1	TGTGCCAGCAGCGTAGGACAGGGGAGCTCCTACAATGAGCAGTTCTTC	CASSVGQGSSYNEQFF
TRBV5-1	TRBJ1-2	NA	TRBD1	TGCGCCAGCAGCAAAGGACAGGGACCATCTAACTATGGCTACACCTTC	CASSKGQGPSNYGYTF
TRBV11-3	TRBJ2-5	NA	NA	TGTGCCAGCAGCAAGACAAGTGGGACCCAGTACTTC	CASSKTSGTQYF
TRBV6-1	TRBJ2-5	NA	NA	TGTGCCAGCAGTGAAGCCCTAGGGACTTCCCAAGAGACCCAGTACTTC	CASSEALGTSQETQYF
TRBV6-6	TRBJ1-5	NA	TRBD1	TGTGCCAGCAGTTACTCAACAGGGGGAAAGCCCCAGCATTTT	CASSYSTGGKPQHF
TRBV9	TRBJ1-2	NA	NA	TGTGCCAGCAGCGTAGCAGACAGACTTAACTATGGCTACACCTTC	CASSVADRLNYGYTF
TRBV25-1	TRBJ2-2	NA	NA	TGTGCCAGCAGGTCGGGGGGCGACTCCGGGGAGCTGTTTTTT	CASRSGGDSGELFF
TRBV28	TRBJ1-5	NA	TRBD1	TGTGCCAGCAGCTCGGGACAGGGGGGGTTCTACGTCAATCAGCCCCAGCATTTT	CASSSGQGGFYVNQPQHF
TRBV5-1	TRBJ2-2	few	NA	TGCGCCAGCAGCTTGGCCTCAGGGGGGACCGGGGAGCTGTTTTTT	CASSLASGGTGELFF
TRBV5-6	TRBJ2-7	NA	NA	TGTGCCAGCTCCCCAGGGGACTACGAGCAGTACTTC	CASSPGDYEQYF
TRBV5-1	TRBJ2-3	NA	TRBD2	TGCGCCAGCAGTCGAGAACTAGCGGGGAAAGCAGATACGCAGTATTTT	CASSRELAGKADTQYF
TRBV9	TRBJ1-1	NA	NA	TGTGCCAGCAGCGGGAGCTTCGGGACTGAAGCTTTCTTT	CASSGSFGTEAFF
TRBV11-2	TRBJ2-1	NA	NA	TGTGCCAGCAGCTTAGCAGGGAACTCCTACAATGAGCAGTTCTTC	CASSLAGNSYNEQFF
TRBV4-3	TRBJ2-1	NA	TRBD2	TGCGCCAGCAGCCACCAGAGGGACGCGGGGGGAGCCTACAATGAGCAGTTCTTC	CASSHQRDAGGAYNEQFF
TRBV7-2	TRBJ2-7	NA	TRBD2	TGTGCCAGCAGCTTAGGTAGCGGGGGTTCCTACGAGCAGTACTTC	CASSLGSGGSYEQYF
TRBV28	TRBJ2-2	once	TRBD2	TGTGCCAGCAGTATAGCGGGACGGAGCACCGGGGAGCTGTTTTTT	CASSIAGRSTGELFF
TRBV5-4	TRBJ2-3	NA	TRBD1	TGTGCCAGCAGCTTGGGCCGGGACAGGGGTTCAGATACGCAGTATTTT	CASSLGRDRGSDTQYF
TRBV7-3	TRBJ1-6	NA	NA	TGTGCCAGCAGCTTAAGAGCTTATAATTCACCCCTCCACTTT	CASSLRAYNSPLHF
TRBV28	TRBJ1-5	NA	TRBD1	TGTGCCAGCAGGGACTTGAGCGGGACAGGTCGAAATCAGCCCCAGCATTTT	CASRDLSGTGRNQPQHF
TRBV18	TRBJ1-3	NA	TRBD1	TGTGCCAGCTCACCAGACAGGGGCTCTGGAAACACCATATATTTT	CASSPDRGSGNTIYF
TRBV7-9	TRBJ2-2	once	NA	TGTGCCAGCAGCTTCGGAAGCGGAACCGGGGAGCTGTTTTTT	CASSFGSGTGELFF
TRBV7-3	TRBJ2-1	NA	NA	TGTGCCAGCAGCGCCGGGGGCAATGAGCAGTTCTTC	CASSAGGNEQFF
TRBV5-1	TRBJ2-3	NA	TRBD2	TGCGCCAGCAGCCCACTGACTAGCGGGGGGGTGGATACGCAGTATTTT	CASSPLTSGGVDTQYF
TRBV27	TRBJ2-3	once	TRBD1	TGTGCCAGCAGTTCACCGGGACAGGGTGTAACAGATACGCAGTATTTT	CASSSPGQGVTDTQYF
TRBV7-2	TRBJ2-4	NA	TRBD1	TGTGCCAGCAGCTTCGGACAGGAGAAAAACATTCAGTACTTC	CASSFGQEKNIQYF
TRBV5-4	TRBJ2-5	NA	TRBD2	TGTGCCAGCAGCGCGGAGCCGGGCGCGGGGGGTAAAGAGACCCAGTACTTC	CASSAEPGAGGKETQYF
TRBV2	TRBJ2-3	NA	NA	TGTGCCAGCAGTGAGGGGAGAAATACGCAGTATTTT	CASSEGRNTQYF
TRBV13	TRBJ2-7	NA	TRBD1	TGTGCCAGCAGCCCAGGGGGCCGGTACGAGCAGTACTTC	CASSPGGRYEQYF
TRBV14	TRBJ2-7	NA	NA	TGTGCCAGCAGCCGCGAGGCGGGGTACTCCTACGAGCAGTACTTC	CASSREAGYSYEQYF
TRBV5-1	TRBJ2-3	NA	TRBD2	TGCGCCAGCAGCCCTGGACTAGCGGGGGTGGGGGATACGCAGTATTTT	CASSPGLAGVGDTQYF
TRBV28	TRBJ1-1	NA	NA	TGTGCCAGCAGTTTATTGAGGAACACTGAAGCTTTCTTT	CASSLLRNTEAFF
TRBV27	TRBJ2-3	NA	NA	TGTGCCAGCAGTATGGGGACATTTTTCACAGATACGCAGTATTTT	CASSMGTFFTDTQYF
TRBV28	TRBJ2-1	NA	NA	TGTGCCAGCAGCCGAGATCGGTACAATGAGCAGTTCTTC	CASSRDRYNEQFF
TRBV5-1	TRBJ2-3	NA	TRBD2	TGCGCCAGCAGCGGGAAGCGGGGGCACACAGATACGCAGTATTTT	CASSGKRGHTDTQYF
TRBV6-1	TRBJ2-5	once	NA	TGTGCCAGCACAGGGGAGACCCAGTACTTC	CASTGETQYF
TRBV4-3	TRBJ2-3	once	NA	TGCGCCAGCAGCCAAGAAGGAGGGAGAACCACAGATACGCAGTATTTT	CASSQEGGRTTDTQYF
TRBV10-3	TRBJ1-1	few	NA	TGTGCCATCAGTGAGAGAGCTGAAGCTTTCTTT	CAISERAEAFF
TRBV4-3	TRBJ2-2	few	TRBD1	TGCGCCAGCAGCTCCGGGACAGCCACCGGGGAGCTGTTTTTT	CASSSGTATGELFF
TRBV5-1	TRBJ1-1	NA	NA	TGCGCCAGCAGCGGGAGGTCAGACCCGAACACTGAAGCTTTCTTT	CASSGRSDPNTEAFF
TRBV6-1	TRBJ1-5	NA	NA	TGTGCCAGCAGTCCCGTAGGGGTGGGCAATCAGCCCCAGCATTTT	CASSPVGVGNQPQHF
TRBV7-9	TRBJ2-3	NA	TRBD1	TGTGCCAGCAGAAAAACAGGGGTTACAGATACGCAGTATTTT	CASRKTGVTDTQYF
TRBV20-1	TRBJ1-2	NA	NA	TGCAGTGGGAGCGTTGGCTACACCTTC	CSGSVGYTF